What follows is one TCR beta chain and its context. V lost 6 bases to trimming and J lost 3 bases; unmatched junction nucleotides: 13. Germline V gives CDR1 LNHDA, CDR2 SQIVND (reference sequence). This CDR3 has 16 residues. The data are from a study of long-term antiretroviral therapy in people with HIV. immunoSEQ v3.0 was run at survey level. Method: immunoSEQ multiplex PCR; TCRdb's copy keeps in-frame clones and lacks some. The table has over 20,000 clones, around four fifths seen once. The V call is TRBV19, the J call TRBJ1-1; 7 bases match TRBD1. The material sequenced was unsorted PBMCs, taken 1.6 years after starting antiretroviral therapy. The TCR originated in a man between 35 and 55 years old with HIV. The CDR3: CASREYSGGGHTEAFF. The CDR3 nucleotides read TGTGCCAGTAGAGAGTATTCAGGGGGAGGTCACACTGAAGCTTTCTTT.